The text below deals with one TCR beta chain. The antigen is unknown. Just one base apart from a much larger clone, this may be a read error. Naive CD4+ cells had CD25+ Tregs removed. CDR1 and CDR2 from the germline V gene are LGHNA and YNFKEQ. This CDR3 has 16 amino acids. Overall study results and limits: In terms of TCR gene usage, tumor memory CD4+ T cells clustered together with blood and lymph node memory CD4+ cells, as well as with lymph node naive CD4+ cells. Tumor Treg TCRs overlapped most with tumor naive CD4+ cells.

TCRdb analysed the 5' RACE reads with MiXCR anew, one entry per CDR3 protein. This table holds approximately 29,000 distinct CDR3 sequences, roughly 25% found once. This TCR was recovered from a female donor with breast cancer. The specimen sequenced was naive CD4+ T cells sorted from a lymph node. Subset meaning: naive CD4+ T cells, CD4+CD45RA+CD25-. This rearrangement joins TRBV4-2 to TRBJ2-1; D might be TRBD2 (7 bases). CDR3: CASGQDLWGGLNEQFF. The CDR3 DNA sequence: TGTGCCAGCGGCCAAGATTTGTGGGGGGGCCTTAATGAGCAGTTCTTC.